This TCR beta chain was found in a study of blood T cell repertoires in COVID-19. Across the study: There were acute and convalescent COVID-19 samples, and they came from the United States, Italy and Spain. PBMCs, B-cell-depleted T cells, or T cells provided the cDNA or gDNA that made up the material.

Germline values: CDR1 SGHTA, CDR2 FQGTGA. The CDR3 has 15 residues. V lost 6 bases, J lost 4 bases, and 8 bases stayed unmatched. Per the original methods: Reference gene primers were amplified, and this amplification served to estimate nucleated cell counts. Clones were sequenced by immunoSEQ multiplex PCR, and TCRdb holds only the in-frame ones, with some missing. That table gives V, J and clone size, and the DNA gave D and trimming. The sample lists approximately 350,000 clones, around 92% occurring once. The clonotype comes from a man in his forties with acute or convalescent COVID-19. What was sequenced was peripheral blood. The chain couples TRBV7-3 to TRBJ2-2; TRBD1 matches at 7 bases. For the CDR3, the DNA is TGTGCCAGCAGGCCCGACGGACAGGCCACCGGGGAGCTGTTTTTT. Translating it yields CASRPDGQATGELFF.